This TCR beta chain emerged from a study of blood T cell repertoires in COVID-19. On the study more broadly: The United States, Italy and Spain supplied acute and convalescent COVID-19 samples.

This CDR3 has 14 amino acids. Germline-derived CDR1 and CDR2 are ENHRY and SYGVKD. V gave up 3 bases and J gave up 10 bases; unmatched junction bases: 10. Study processing details: From reference gene primer amplification, estimates of nucleated cell counts were derived. Profiled with immunoSEQ multiplex PCR; TCRdb holds only in-frame clones, not every one. Clone size and V and J calls were adopted from that table, with D and trimming inferred from the DNA. The table lists 60,000 to 75,000 clones, around 86% of them singletons. V gene TRBV10-3 combines with J gene TRBJ1-1, with 8 bases lining up with TRBD1. This TCR was sampled from a human donor in a cohort sampled during active COVID-19. The specimen sequenced was peripheral blood. CDR3 sequence (DNA): TGTGCCATCAGTGAAGGGACAGGTCCACAAGGAGCTTTCTTT. It yields the protein CAISEGTGPQGAFF.